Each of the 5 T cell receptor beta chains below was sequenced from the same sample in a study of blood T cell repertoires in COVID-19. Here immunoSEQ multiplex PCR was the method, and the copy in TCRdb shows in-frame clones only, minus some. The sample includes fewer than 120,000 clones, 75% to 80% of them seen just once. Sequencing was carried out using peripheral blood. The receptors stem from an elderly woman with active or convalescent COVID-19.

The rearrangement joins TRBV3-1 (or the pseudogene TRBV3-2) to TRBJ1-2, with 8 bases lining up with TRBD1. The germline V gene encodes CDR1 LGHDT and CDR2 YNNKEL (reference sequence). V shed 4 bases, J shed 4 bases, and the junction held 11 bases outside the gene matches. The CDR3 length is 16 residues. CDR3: CASSPTGEQGAYGYTF. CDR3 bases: TGTGCCAGCAGCCCCACAGGGGAGCAGGGGGCCTATGGCTACACCTTC.

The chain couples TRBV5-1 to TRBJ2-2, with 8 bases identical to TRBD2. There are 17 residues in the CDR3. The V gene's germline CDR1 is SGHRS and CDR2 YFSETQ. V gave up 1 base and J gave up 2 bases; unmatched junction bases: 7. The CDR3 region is CASSLFMREANTGELFF. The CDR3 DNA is TGCGCCAGCAGCTTGTTTATGCGGGAGGCAAACACCGGGGAGCTGTTTTTT.

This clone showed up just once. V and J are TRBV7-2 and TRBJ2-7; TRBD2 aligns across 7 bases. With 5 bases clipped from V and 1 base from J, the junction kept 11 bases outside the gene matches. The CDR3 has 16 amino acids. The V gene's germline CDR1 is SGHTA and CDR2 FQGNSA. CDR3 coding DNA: TGTGCCAGCAGCCCCCGGGGCGGGAGTAGATCCTACGAGCAGTACTTC. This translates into CASSPRGGSRSYEQYF.

The DNA of the CDR3 is TGTGCCAGCAGCTTGTCAGACTCCTACAATGAGCAGTTCTTC. Translation: CASSLSDSYNEQFF. The rearrangement uses TRBV5-5 and TRBJ2-1, with D unclear. V was cut by 1 base and J by 0 bases, with 5 bases left in between. The CDR3 totals 14 residues. The germline V gene encodes CDR1 SGHKS and CDR2 YYEKEE (reference sequence).

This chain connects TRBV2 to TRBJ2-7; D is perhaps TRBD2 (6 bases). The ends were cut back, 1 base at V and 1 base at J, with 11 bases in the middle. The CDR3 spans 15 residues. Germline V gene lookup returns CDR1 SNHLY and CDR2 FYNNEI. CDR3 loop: CASSEGLVSSYEQYF. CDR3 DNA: TGTGCCAGCAGTGAAGGACTAGTGAGTTCCTACGAGCAGTACTTC.